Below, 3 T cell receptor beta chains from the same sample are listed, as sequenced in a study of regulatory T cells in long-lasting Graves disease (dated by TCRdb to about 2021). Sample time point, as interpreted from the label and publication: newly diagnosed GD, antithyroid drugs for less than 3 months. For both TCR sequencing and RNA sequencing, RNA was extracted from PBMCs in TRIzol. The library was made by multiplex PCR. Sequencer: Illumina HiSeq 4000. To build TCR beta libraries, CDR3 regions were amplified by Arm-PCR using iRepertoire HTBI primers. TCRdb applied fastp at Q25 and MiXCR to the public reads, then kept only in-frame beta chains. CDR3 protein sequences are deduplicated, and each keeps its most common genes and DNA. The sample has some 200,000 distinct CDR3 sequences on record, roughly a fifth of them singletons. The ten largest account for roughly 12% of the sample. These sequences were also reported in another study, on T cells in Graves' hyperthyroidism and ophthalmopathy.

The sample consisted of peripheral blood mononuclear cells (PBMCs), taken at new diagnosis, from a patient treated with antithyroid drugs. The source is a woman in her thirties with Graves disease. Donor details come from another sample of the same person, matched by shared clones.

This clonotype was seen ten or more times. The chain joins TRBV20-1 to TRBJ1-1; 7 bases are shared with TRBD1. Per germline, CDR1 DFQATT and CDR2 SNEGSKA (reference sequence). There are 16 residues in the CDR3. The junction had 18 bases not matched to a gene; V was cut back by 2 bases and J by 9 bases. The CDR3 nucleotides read TGCAGTGCTAGACCCCCGGGAGGGGGCTCTGTTCTGAAAGCTTTCTTT. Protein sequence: CSARPPGGGSVLKAFF.

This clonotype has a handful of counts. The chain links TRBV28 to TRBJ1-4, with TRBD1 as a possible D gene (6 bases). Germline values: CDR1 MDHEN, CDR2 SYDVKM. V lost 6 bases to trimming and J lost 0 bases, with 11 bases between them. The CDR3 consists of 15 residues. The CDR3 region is CASRGGAATNEKLFF. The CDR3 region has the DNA TGTGCCAGCAGGGGGGGGGCCGCAACTAATGAAAAACTGTTTTTT.

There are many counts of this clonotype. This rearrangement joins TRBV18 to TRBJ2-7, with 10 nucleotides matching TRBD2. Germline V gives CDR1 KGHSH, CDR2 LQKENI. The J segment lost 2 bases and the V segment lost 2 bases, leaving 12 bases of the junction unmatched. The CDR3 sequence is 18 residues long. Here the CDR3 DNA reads TGTGCCAGCTCACCATCTTTGCTAGCGGGAGAGGACCCCTACGAGCAGTACTTC. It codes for CASSPSLLAGEDPYEQYF.